This TCR beta chain was sequenced during a study of a mutant IDH1 vaccine in newly diagnosed glioma (dated by TCRdb to about 2021). Background on the whole study: Patients received eight vaccinations in weeks 1, 3, 5, 7, 11, 15, 19 and 23, corresponding to visits V03 through V10. Vaccination started 4-6 weeks after radiotherapy alone, or was given together with temozolomide cycles in the groups whose treatment included chemotherapy. Of the 25 to 35 patients who were treated, approximately 60% were male and approximately 38% were female, and the mean age was roughly 40 years. Prior to enrollment, standard therapy consisting of radiotherapy alone, temozolomide alone, or radiochemotherapy with temozolomide had been administered to patients, with the combination being received by most patients. Peripheral blood samples were drawn at six visits, namely V03 (baseline), V05, V07, V10, V12 and V13. For exploratory analyses, longitudinal TCRB deep sequencing was carried out in roughly 25 treated patients wherever samples were available.

This clone was picked up a small number of times. What antigen it recognizes has not been identified. No quality values exist for individual bases; no much larger clone is one base distant. The paper as a whole reports these results and caveats: Across multiple MHC alleles, vaccine-induced immune responses were seen in approximately 93% of patients. The authors stated that sample limitations prevented analyses of patient blood samples from being reproduced. Changes in the top peripheral T cell clonotypes picked up by TCRB sequencing did not appear to be linked to pseudoprogression. Availability determined which PBMC samples were chosen for TCRB deep sequencing.

In the paper's terms, the time point label means: week 5, during vaccination. Each vaccine dose, consisting of 300 ug of a 20-mer mutant IDH1 peptide in Montanide, was administered subcutaneously with topical imiquimod. Newly diagnosed WHO grade 3 or 4 IDH1-mutant astrocytomas showing loss of nuclear ATRX were present in the donors. The samples were drawn from NOA16, a multicentre, single-arm, open-label phase I trial in Germany that tested a mutant IDH1 peptide vaccine in humans for the first time. Genomic DNA for TCRB sequencing was extracted from EDTA blood using the DNeasy Blood and Tissue Kit. Libraries were built with the immunoSEQ multiplex PCR assay. Rearranged TCR beta chain sequences were amplified with the hsTCRB Kit following the manufacturer's protocol. Sequencing of TCRB libraries was carried out on an Illumina MiSeq. Under the source paper's analysis protocol: Demultiplexing, trimming and gene mapping were performed with the kit vendor's proprietary platform. TCRdb stores this immuneACCESS table with in-frame sequences only. Part of the clones is absent; in the studies checked, under half of the shortfall reflects unresolved V genes, and no reason is known for the rest. That table supplies the V and J calls and clone size; D and trimming were determined from the DNA. The sample table contains nearly 30,000 clones; only one count was recorded for roughly 90% of them. The ten largest account for about 3.1% of the sample.

This sequence was found in a woman between 40 and 55 years old with glioma. Some clones in this sample may be carry-over from other donors' samples. Here the sequenced sample was peripheral blood mononuclear cells (PBMCs), taken from a glioma patient whose treatment included an IDH1 peptide vaccine.

The CDR3 has the sequence CASNPGQAQKLFF. The nucleotides are TGTGCCAGCAACCCCGGACAGGCCCAAAAACTGTTTTTT. The chain is made from TRBV28 and TRBJ1-4, with 7 bases matching TRBD1. The CDR3 has 13 amino acids, counting the end cysteine and phenylalanine. This entry keeps only the CDR3 DNA: 39 bases, framed from base 1. Per the germline V gene, MDHEN is the CDR1 and SYDVKM is the CDR2. Trimming leaves V shorter by 7 bases and J shorter by 9 bases, with the junction holding 8 bases beyond the gene matches.